This entry features one T cell receptor (beta chain) sequence. Its antigen is not known. Every sample had roughly 1-11 million cryopreserved PBMC in it before DNA extraction. immunoSEQ v3.0 was run at survey level. Sequencing used immunoSEQ multiplex PCR; TCRdb keeps in-frame clones, though not all of them. The sample contains tens of thousands of clones, about 82% of which appear only once. This sample was taken from a study of long-term antiretroviral therapy in people with HIV. Whole-study findings and limits: Post-ART diversity increased but stayed below transplant donor controls. Narrower CDR3 length ranges marked HIV repertoires relative to controls.

The CDR3 is made up of 12 amino acids. V was cut by 1 base and J by 4 bases, with 4 bases left in between. CDR1 is MNHNS and CDR2 is SASEGT in the germline V gene. The TCR was taken from a man aged 55 to 70 with HIV. The sequences come from unsorted PBMCs, collected 1.3 years after starting antiretroviral therapy. This chain links TRBV6-1 with TRBJ1-2; D remains unclear. The DNA for the CDR3 is TGTGCCAGCAGTGAAGTAACCTATGGCTACACCTTC. This sequence encodes CASSEVTYGYTF.